The next 14 T cell receptor beta chains were all read from a single sample in a study of shared clonotypes between healthy human individuals (dated by TCRdb to 2020 to 2022). Receptors were amplified or captured by the immunoSEQ multiplex PCR assay. The source is immuneACCESS, and TCRdb retained only in-frame sequences with V and J called. Part of the clones is not carried over; for the studies checked, unresolved V genes explain less than half of this, and the remainder is unexplained. This sample lists roughly 520,000 clones; approximately 94% were detected once. The ten largest clones represent about 0.064% of the sample. Sample: naive CD4+ T cells sorted from blood. The sample's cell subset or site label is to be understood as: CD45RA+ positively selected. These receptors were collected from a woman aged 30 to 39 in good health.

The gene calls are TRBV18 and TRBJ1-5, with TRBD1 matching over 10 bases. Germline V CDR1 and CDR2: KGHSH, LQKENI. The CDR3 contains 17 residues. The J segment lost 4 bases and the V segment lost 6 bases, leaving 12 bases of the junction unmatched. CDR3 sequence (DNA): TGTGCCAGCTCTCCCGAGACAGGGGGCGTAATTAATCAGCCCCAGCATTTT. Translating gives CASSPETGGVINQPQHF. Based on the CDR3 plus reference TRBV18 and TRBJ1-5, the full variable domain is NAGVMQNPRHLVRRRGQEARLRCSPMKGHSHVYWYRQLPEEGLKFMVYLQKENIIDESGMPKERFSAEFPKEGPSILRIQQVVRGDSAAYFCASSPETGGVINQPQHFGDGTRLSIL.

The chain recombines TRBV25-1 with TRBJ2-7; 7 nucleotides agree with TRBD1. The CDR3 extends over 15 amino acids. The germline V gene encodes CDR1 MGHDK and CDR2 SYGVNS. V gave up 6 bases and J gave up 4 bases; unmatched junction bases: 12. This chain's CDR3 is CASRADGPGGYEQYF. The CDR3 DNA is TGTGCCAGCAGGGCGGACGGACCAGGGGGATACGAGCAGTACTTC.

The J gene is TRBJ2-1, the V gene TRBV5-1; no clear D gene. CDR1 and CDR2 from the germline V gene are SGHRS and YFSETQ. CDR3 size: 12 residues. The germline V and J ends were trimmed by 3 bases and 13 bases, with 14 bases remaining between them. CDR3: CASSYPSEPQFF. The CDR3 DNA reads TGCGCCAGCAGCTACCCTTCGGAGCCCCAGTTCTTC.

Concerning this clone: Other nucleotide sequences in the sample specify the same CDR3. This rearrangement joins TRBV18 to TRBJ2-7, with TRBD1 identical over 10 bases. This CDR3 spans 14 amino acids. Germline assignment: CDR1 KGHSH and CDR2 LQKENI. The ends lost 6 bases at V and 2 bases at J; junction bases unmatched: 4. CDR3 sequence (DNA): TGTGCCAGCTCCCGGGACAGGGGAACCTACGAGCAGTACTTC. Its protein product is CASSRDRGTYEQYF.

This clone was counted once. The chain carries TRBV6-5 and TRBJ1-4; D not resolved. Trimming took off 2 bases at V and 7 bases at J, with 11 bases between the two ends. CDR3 length equals 14 residues. In germline, CDR1 is MNHEY, CDR2 SVGAGI. CDR3 bases: TGTGCCAGCAGTTACACCGGGAGAGGTGAAAAACTGTTTTTT. Translated, it gives CASSYTGRGEKLFF.

The rearrangement uses TRBV4-1 and TRBJ2-7; 7 bases are a match to TRBD1. This CDR3 comprises 13 residues. The germline V gene has CDR1 MGHRA and CDR2 YSYEKL. The ends lost 1 base at V and 12 bases at J; junction bases unmatched: 9. In nucleotides, the CDR3 is TGCGCCAGCAGCCAAGCTACCGGGACAGCGTTGTACTTC. It specifies CASSQATGTALYF.

The chain combines TRBV4-1 with TRBJ1-3; the match to TRBD1 covers 7 bases. The CDR3 covers 16 residues. The germline V gene has CDR1 MGHRA and CDR2 YSYEKL. Trimming took 0 bases from V and 3 from J; bases not matched to a gene: 5. Here the CDR3 DNA reads TGCGCCAGCAGCCAAGATTTACAGGGGATTGGAAACACCATATATTTT. Protein sequence: CASSQDLQGIGNTIYF.

V is TRBV6-6 and J is TRBJ1-5; D call uncertain. Trimming cost V 6 bases and J 7 bases, with 13 bases left between them. The CDR3 spans 13 residues. The germline gives CDR1 MNHNY, CDR2 SVGAGI (reference sequence). The CDR3 coding sequence is TGTGCCAGCAGCCCCGGAAATGGCCAGCCCCAGCATTTT. This sequence encodes CASSPGNGQPQHF.

The chain joins TRBV7-9 to TRBJ1-4, with no clear D. Trimming took 0 bases from V and 5 from J, leaving 19 bases between them. This CDR3 region has 18 residues. Germline V gives CDR1 SEHNR, CDR2 FQNEAQ (reference sequence). The CDR3 protein is CASSLADRHSRVNEKLFF. The CDR3 DNA follows: TGTGCCAGCAGCTTAGCAGACCGACACAGCCGAGTCAATGAAAAACTGTTTTTT.

Details on this clone: A read error may produce the germline difference seen at one junction end. The chain couples TRBV7-9 to TRBJ2-7; 11 bases match TRBD2. CDR1 and CDR2 from the germline V gene are SEHNR and FQNEAQ (reference sequence). The CDR3 covers 12 residues. The CDR3 DNA follows: TGTGCCAGCAGCCTAGCGGGAGGTCGGGAGTACTTC. Translating gives CASSLAGGREYF.

The CDR3 spells CASSEGRRWGYTF. The CDR3 nucleotides are TGTGCCAGCAGCGAAGGACGTCGATGGGGCTACACCTTC. The chain couples TRBV14 to TRBJ1-2; D is ambiguous. V lost 5 bases, J lost 8 bases, and 15 bases lay in between. Germline V gives CDR1 SGHDN, CDR2 FVKESK. The CDR3 totals 13 residues.

This clone occurred once. The chain recombines TRBV9 with TRBJ2-5; TRBD2 aligns across 14 bases. With 0 bases clipped from V and 1 base from J, the junction kept 11 bases outside the gene matches. The CDR3 is 20 amino acids. CDR1 is SGDLS, CDR2 YYNGEE, per germline. The CDR3 loop reads CASSVAMGTSGRSTQETQYF. The CDR3 DNA sequence: TGTGCCAGCAGCGTAGCGATGGGGACTAGCGGGAGATCAACCCAAGAGACCCAGTACTTC.

CDR3 nucleotide sequence: TGCGCCAGCAGCTTGGATCCGGGAGGAACCTACGAGCAGTACTTC. Translation gives CASSLDPGGTYEQYF. The chain carries TRBV5-1 and TRBJ2-7, with TRBD2 matching over 7 bases. The CDR3 length is 15 residues. Germline CDR1 and CDR2: SGHRS and YFSETQ. V trimming: 0 bases; J trimming: 2 bases; junction bases outside the gene matches: 5.

CDR3 in DNA: TGTGCCAGCAGTCCTTCCCCAGGGACCAGGGTTAACTATGGCTACACCTTC. Protein: CASSPSPGTRVNYGYTF. This chain connects TRBV27 to TRBJ1-2; D possibly corresponds to TRBD1 (5 bases). V lost 5 bases, J lost 1 base, and 20 bases lay in between. Germline CDR1 reads MNHEY; CDR2 reads SMNVEV (reference sequence). The CDR3 sequence is 17 residues long.